The clone carrying this TCR beta chain has ten or more counts. The data were taken from a study of early T cells in non-severe SARS-CoV-2 infection. TCRdb redid the calling of the 5' RACE reads with MiXCR, one entry per CDR3 protein. The sample has some 75,000 distinct CDR3 sequences, roughly an eighth seen once. The CDR3 is 12 residues long. Deletions cut 6 bases from V and 8 bases from J, with 13 bases between. The receptor was derived from an adult who was a healthcare worker with PCR-confirmed SARS-CoV-2 infection or an uninfected control (not recorded which). The chain uses TRBV12-3 or TRBV12-4 and TRBJ1-1; unclear D gene. The sequencing input was whole blood. CDR3 DNA sequence: TGTGCCAGCAGCCTGGGTGGCGGGGAAGCTTTCTTT. This translates into CASSLGGGEAFF.